Here is one T cell receptor (beta chain) with its context. Its matching antigen is unknown. The CDR3 runs to 12 residues. The V gene lost 8 bases and the J gene lost 4 bases, with 12 bases spanning the gap. Germline loops: CDR1 SEHNR, CDR2 FQNEAQ (reference sequence). Ophthalmopathy patients had moderate-to-severe active disease, CAS ≥3, NOSPECS ≥4, and disease duration under 3 months. The PBMCs were sourced from fresh peripheral blood (about 10 ml). The entry originates in a study of T cells in Graves' hyperthyroidism and ophthalmopathy. Findings and caveats of the study: A median approximately 6.8 months before onset, the model predicted ophthalmopathy. Most thyroid clonotypes expanded above 0.001 appeared in blood too.

Researchers amplified the TCR beta CDR3 regions from RNA transcripts. First-round RT-PCR of the TCR CDR3 relied on the HTBI primer set. TCRdb reprocessed the multiplex PCR reads with MiXCR, giving one entry per CDR3 protein. Of 300,000 to 500,000 distinct CDR3 sequences listed, over 11% are singletons. Sequencing was performed on blood. The V and J genes are TRBV7-9 and TRBJ2-7; no clear D gene. The sequence derives from a man aged 45-65 years with Graves' ophthalmopathy. The CDR3 DNA sequence: TGTGCCAGCTATCGTCCGAAATACGAGCAGTACTTC. It translates to CASYRPKYEQYF.